This entry lists 25 T cell receptor beta chains sequenced from one sample in a study of blood T cell repertoires in COVID-19. TCRdb's copy holds only in-frame clones and misses some; the assay was immunoSEQ multiplex PCR. This table holds about 73,000 clones, 82% found once. The specimen sequenced was peripheral blood. These receptors were collected from an older woman with acute or convalescent COVID-19.

The V and J genes are TRBV6-5 and TRBJ1-1, with TRBD1 matching over 10 bases. CDR1 is MNHEY and CDR2 is SVGAGI in the germline V gene. This CDR3 has 14 residues. Trimming removed 7 bases from V and 5 bases from J; junction bases left unmatched: 7. CDR3 region: CASNIMDRGTEAFF. CDR3 nucleotide sequence: TGTGCCAGCAATATAATGGACAGGGGGACTGAAGCTTTCTTT.

The genes are TRBV5-4 and TRBJ2-1, with TRBD1 matching over 9 bases. The CDR3 length is 16 residues. In germline, CDR1 is SGHNT, CDR2 YYREEE (reference sequence). V was pared by 4 bases and J by 8 bases, with 13 bases of the junction left unmatched. DNA for the CDR3: TGTGCCAGCAGCCCAAAAGGACAGGGGAATGTCGATGAGCAGTTCTTC. This codes for CASSPKGQGNVDEQFF.

The CDR3 loop reads CASSLPPGQGGYGYTF. Here the CDR3 DNA reads TGTGCCAGCAGTTTGCCCCCGGGACAGGGGGGATATGGCTACACCTTC. V and J are TRBV28 and TRBJ1-2, with 11 bases identical to TRBD1. The V segment lost 3 bases and the J segment 5 bases; nucleotides outside the gene matches: 8. There are 16 residues in the CDR3. Germline values: CDR1 MDHEN, CDR2 SYDVKM.

The chain combines TRBV18 with TRBJ2-3; 13 nucleotides line up with TRBD2. Unmatched junction bases numbered 4, after V lost 4 bases and J lost 0 bases. Germline V CDR1 and CDR2: KGHSH, LQKENI. The CDR3 length is 17 residues. The chain's CDR3 is CASSRRTSGSSTDTQYF. The CDR3 DNA follows: TGTGCCAGCTCACGACGGACTAGCGGGAGCAGCACAGATACGCAGTATTTT.

The V gene is TRBV7-8, the J gene TRBJ1-5; D unresolved. The V gene's germline CDR1 is SGHVS and CDR2 FQNEAQ. The CDR3 has 14 residues. V gave up 4 bases and J gave up 2 bases, with 9 bases separating them. CDR3 loop: CASSSLGGNQPQHF. CDR3 DNA sequence: TGTGCCAGCAGCTCCCTAGGAGGCAATCAGCCCCAGCATTTT.

The rearrangement links TRBV5-4 to TRBJ1-2; TRBD1 might be the D (5 bases). V was clipped by 1 base and J by 8 bases, with 12 bases between them. The CDR3 extends over 13 amino acids. Germline CDR1 reads SGHNT; CDR2 reads YYREEE (reference sequence). The CDR3 region has the DNA TGTGCCAGCAGCTTGAGTCAGGGTGACGGCTACACCTTC. As protein: CASSLSQGDGYTF.

The chain joins TRBV12-3 or TRBV12-4 to TRBJ1-1, with a tentative D call TRBD1 (5 bases). Trimming took 2 bases from V and 9 from J, leaving 10 bases between them. The CDR3 consists of 12 residues. For the CDR3, the DNA is TGTGCCAGCAGTTTAACCAGGGCGCAAGCTTTCTTT. Its translation is CASSLTRAQAFF.

The genes are TRBV18 and TRBJ1-6; the D is unclear. CDR1 is KGHSH, CDR2 LQKENI, per germline. This CDR3 is built from 14 residues. Trimming pared 2 bases from V and 6 bases from J, leaving 8 bases between. The CDR3: CASSPDSGNSPLHF. Written as DNA, the CDR3 is TGTGCCAGCTCACCAGATAGTGGTAATTCACCCCTCCACTTT.

CDR3 nucleotides: TGTGCCAGCAGTCTCCTGGGCCCGCACACCGGGGAGCTGTTTTTT. This encodes CASSLLGPHTGELFF. This chain joins TRBV27 and TRBJ2-2, with no clear D. Germline assignment: CDR1 MNHEY and CDR2 SMNVEV (reference sequence). The CDR3 totals 15 residues. The ends were cut back, 5 bases at V and 3 bases at J, with 13 bases in the middle.

This chain joins TRBV4-2 and TRBJ2-5, with D unclear. The germline V gene encodes CDR1 LGHNA and CDR2 YNFKEQ. V gave up 0 bases and J gave up 3 bases, with 11 bases separating them. This CDR3 comprises 15 residues. CDR3 DNA: TGTGCCAGCAGCCAAGATCCGGTTGGTAAAGAGACCCAGTACTTC. This sequence encodes CASSQDPVGKETQYF.

The rearrangement joins TRBV10-2 to TRBJ1-5, with no clear D. The germline V and J ends were trimmed by 3 bases and 3 bases, with 12 bases remaining between them. This CDR3 has 15 residues. CDR1 is WSHSY, CDR2 SAAADI, per germline. Here the CDR3 reads CASSDWGGSNQPQHF. In nucleotides, the CDR3 is TGCGCCAGCAGTGACTGGGGAGGTTCCAATCAGCCCCAGCATTTT.

The table lists this clone with many counts. The V call is TRBV6-1, the J call TRBJ1-1; D not certain. CDR1 and CDR2 (germline): MNHNS, SASEGT. The V and J ends lost 1 base and 1 base respectively, with 7 bases between them. The CDR3 contains 14 residues. CDR3: CASSEGTPNTEAFF. CDR3 in DNA: TGTGCCAGCAGTGAAGGAACACCGAACACTGAAGCTTTCTTT.

CDR3 sequence reads: CASSFLAQPQHF. For the CDR3, the DNA is TGTGCCAGCAGTTTTTTGGCTCAGCCCCAGCATTTT. The chain is built from TRBV12-3 or TRBV12-4 and TRBJ1-5; the D is unclear. This CDR3 region has 12 residues. Trimming stripped 3 bases from V and 6 bases from J, with 6 bases between.

The chain carries TRBV5-6 and TRBJ1-2, with TRBD1 identical over 9 bases. This CDR3 has 12 residues. From germline, CDR1 is SGHDT and CDR2 YYEEEE. V trimming: 4 bases; J trimming: 7 bases; junction bases outside the gene matches: 2. In DNA form, the CDR3 reads TGTGCCAGCAGCCTGACAGGGGGTGGCTACACCTTC. The encoded protein is CASSLTGGGYTF.

This chain connects TRBV5-1 to TRBJ1-5; possible D gene TRBD1, 6 bases. Looked up from germline, CDR1 is SGHRS and CDR2 is YFSETQ. Trimming cost V 0 bases and J 0 bases, with 10 bases left between them. The CDR3 extends over 16 amino acids. The CDR3 protein is CASSLEGVNSNQPQHF. CDR3 DNA sequence: TGCGCCAGCAGCTTGGAGGGGGTTAATAGCAATCAGCCCCAGCATTTT. Drawing the rest from reference TRBV5-1 and TRBJ1-5, the complete variable domain is KAGVTQTPRYLIKTRGQQVTLSCSPISGHRSVSWYQQTPGQGLQFLFEYFSETQRNKGNFPGRFSGRQFSNSRSEMNVSTLELGDSALYLCASSLEGVNSNQPQHFGDGTRLSIL.

V usage is TRBV4-1 and J usage is TRBJ2-1; TRBD1 aligns across 12 bases. Germline V gene lookup returns CDR1 MGHRA and CDR2 YSYEKL. Losses at the gene ends were 4 bases for V and 0 bases for J; bases not matched to a gene: 13. The CDR3 is 20 residues long. The CDR3 DNA reads TGCGCCAGCAGCCCGCGAACCGGGACAGGGGGCATGAGCTCCTACAATGAGCAGTTCTTC. Translated: CASSPRTGTGGMSSYNEQFF.

The count of this clone is one. V and J are TRBV30 and TRBJ2-1; the D is unclear. The V and J ends lost 5 bases and 0 bases respectively, with 8 bases between them. Germline V gene lookup returns CDR1 GTSNPN and CDR2 SVGIG (reference sequence). The CDR3 runs to 13 residues. The CDR3 sequence: CAWGRRSYNEQFF. The CDR3 DNA follows: TGTGCCTGGGGCAGGCGCTCCTACAATGAGCAGTTCTTC.

This chain connects TRBV5-6 to TRBJ1-5; D is uncertain. This CDR3 spans 15 amino acids. Per the germline V gene, CDR1 is SGHDT and CDR2 is YYEEEE. V was clipped by 4 bases and J by 5 bases, with 16 bases between them. The CDR3 DNA is TGTGCCAGCAGCATCATGCACGGGATTCATCAGCCCCAGCATTTT. It is translated as CASSIMHGIHQPQHF.

This chain joins TRBV18 and TRBJ2-2, with D possibly matching TRBD1 (6 bases). This CDR3 contains 15 residues. Germline values: CDR1 KGHSH, CDR2 LQKENI. V lost 5 bases, J lost 2 bases, and 12 bases lay in between. DNA for the CDR3: TGTGCCAGCTCAAGTCAGGGGATCAACACCGGGGAGCTGTTTTTT. It specifies CASSSQGINTGELFF.

This clone was counted a few times. The chain employs TRBV9 and TRBJ1-1, with D possibly matching TRBD1 (5 bases). CDR3 length: 14 residues. Germline CDR1 reads SGDLS; CDR2 reads YYNGEE. V lost 6 bases and J lost 1, with 13 bases in between. CDR3 in DNA: TGTGCCAGCAATTCGGTGACAGCGAACACTGAAGCTTTCTTT. Translated: CASNSVTANTEAFF.

The V and J genes are TRBV4-1 and TRBJ2-3; TRBD2 matches at 8 bases. The V gene's germline CDR1 is MGHRA and CDR2 YSYEKL. The CDR3 has 16 amino acids. Germline trimming cut 4 bases from V and 1 base from J; bases unmatched to any gene: 7. The CDR3 DNA is TGCGCCAGCAGCCTAACTCGGGAGGGGGGCACAGATACGCAGTATTTT. Translated, it gives CASSLTREGGTDTQYF.

The chain recombines TRBV9 with TRBJ2-7, with 7 bases aligning to TRBD2. The CDR3 sequence is 15 residues long. Germline assignment: CDR1 SGDLS and CDR2 YYNGEE. V lost 4 bases and J lost 2; bases outside the gene matches: 9. The CDR3 loop reads CASSPPAGDAYEQYF. Written as DNA, the CDR3 is TGTGCCAGCAGCCCCCCGGCGGGGGACGCCTACGAGCAGTACTTC.

The V and J genes are TRBV6-1 and TRBJ1-6, with TRBD1 matching 7 bases. The V gene end was trimmed by 5 bases and the J gene end by 9 bases; junction bases not matched to a gene: 13. Germline CDR1 is MNHNS and CDR2 is SASEGT. The CDR3 runs 16 residues. CDR3 sequence: CASSQEHRGGLSPLHF. CDR3 DNA: TGTGCCAGCAGTCAAGAACACAGGGGTGGGCTTTCACCCCTCCACTTT.

The genes are TRBV11-3 and TRBJ2-1, with D perhaps TRBD2 (6 bases). The germline V gene has CDR1 SGHNT and CDR2 YENEEA. V gave up 1 base and J gave up 2 bases, with 9 bases separating them. CDR3 length: 15 amino acids. The CDR3 is CASSLAGEAYNEQFF. In DNA, the CDR3 is TGTGCCAGCAGCTTAGCGGGAGAGGCCTACAATGAGCAGTTCTTC.

The chain employs TRBV29-1 and TRBJ1-4; 7 bases line up with TRBD1. The ends lost 5 bases at V and 8 bases at J; junction bases unmatched: 5. The CDR3 loop spans 12 amino acids. CDR1 and CDR2 (germline): SQVTM, ANQGSEA. CDR3: CSVRQGREKLFF. As DNA, the CDR3 is TGCAGCGTTCGACAGGGAAGAGAAAAACTGTTTTTT.